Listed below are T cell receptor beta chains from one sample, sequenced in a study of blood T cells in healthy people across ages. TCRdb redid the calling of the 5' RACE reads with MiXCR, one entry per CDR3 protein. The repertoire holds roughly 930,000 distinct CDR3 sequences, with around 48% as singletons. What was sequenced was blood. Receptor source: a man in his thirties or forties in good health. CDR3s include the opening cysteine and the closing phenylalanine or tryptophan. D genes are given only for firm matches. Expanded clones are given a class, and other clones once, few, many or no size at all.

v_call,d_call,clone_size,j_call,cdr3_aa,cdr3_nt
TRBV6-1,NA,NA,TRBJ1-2,CASSADGIYGYTF,TGTGCCAGCAGTGCGGACGGAATTTATGGCTACACCTTC
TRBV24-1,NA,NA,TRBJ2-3,CATSDLGSSTDTQYF,TGTGCCACCAGTGATTTGGGGAGCAGCACAGATACGCAGTATTTT
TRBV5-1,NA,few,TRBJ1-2,CASSLHGNYGYTF,TGCGCCAGCAGCTTGCACGGAAACTATGGCTACACCTTC
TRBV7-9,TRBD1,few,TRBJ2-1,CASSLTGGRNEQFF,TGTGCCAGCAGCCTGACAGGGGGGCGGAATGAGCAGTTCTTC
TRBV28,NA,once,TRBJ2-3,CASTSRVAPTDTQYF,TGTGCCAGCACCAGTCGTGTCGCTCCCACAGATACGCAGTATTTT
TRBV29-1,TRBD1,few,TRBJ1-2,CSARGQGYYGYTF,TGCAGCGCCCGCGGACAGGGATACTATGGCTACACCTTC
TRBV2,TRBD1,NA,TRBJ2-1,CASSVGGTGGNEQFF,TGTGCCAGCAGTGTAGGAGGGACAGGGGGCAATGAGCAGTTCTTC
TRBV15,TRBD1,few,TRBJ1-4,CATSRIVGQGNEKLFF,TGTGCCACCAGCAGGATTGTAGGACAGGGGAATGAAAAACTGTTTTTT
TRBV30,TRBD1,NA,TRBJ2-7,CAWRAQGDHTYEQYF,TGTGCCTGGAGGGCGCAGGGGGATCATACCTACGAGCAGTACTTC
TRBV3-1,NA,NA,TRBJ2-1,CASSPAPASTRETQFF,TGTGCCAGCAGCCCGGCACCGGCTAGCACCCGTGAGACCCAGTTCTTC
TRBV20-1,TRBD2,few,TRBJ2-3,CSAVTSGSTDTQYF,TGCAGTGCTGTTACTAGCGGGTCCACAGATACGCAGTATTTT
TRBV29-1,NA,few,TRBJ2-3,CSVGFSAITDTQYF,TGCAGCGTTGGCTTCTCAGCCATCACAGATACGCAGTATTTT
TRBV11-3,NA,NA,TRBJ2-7,CASRFSLGEQYF,TGTGCCAGCAGGTTCTCCCTAGGGGAGCAGTACTTC
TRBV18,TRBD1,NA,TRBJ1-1,CASSPLTGGMNTEAFF,TGTGCCAGCTCACCACTGACAGGGGGTATGAACACTGAAGCTTTCTTT
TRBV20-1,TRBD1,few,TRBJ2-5,CSAPGQQETQYF,TGCAGTGCTCCGGGACAGCAAGAGACCCAGTACTTC
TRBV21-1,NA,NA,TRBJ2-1,CASSKAPKFQETQFF,TGTGCCAGCAGCAAAGCGCCGAAGTTCCAAGAGACCCAGTTCTTC
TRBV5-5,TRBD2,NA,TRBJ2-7,CASSFHISGGLSSYEQYF,TGTGCCAGCAGCTTTCACATTAGCGGGGGTTTGAGCTCCTACGAGCAGTACTTC
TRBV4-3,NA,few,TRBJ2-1,CASSQDLSSYNEQFF,TGCGCCAGCAGCCAAGACCTGAGCTCCTACAATGAGCAGTTCTTC
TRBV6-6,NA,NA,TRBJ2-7,CASSYSSRSSYEQYF,TGTGCCAGCAGTTACTCTAGCCGTTCGAGTTACGAGCAGTACTTC
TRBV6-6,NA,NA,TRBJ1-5,CASSHGRAQPQHF,TGTGCCAGCAGTCACGGGAGGGCTCAGCCCCAGCATTTT
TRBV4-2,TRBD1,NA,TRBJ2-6,CASSHRTGLNSSGTNVLTF,TGTGCCAGCAGCCATCGGACAGGCCTTAACTCCTCTGGGACCAACGTCCTGACTTTC
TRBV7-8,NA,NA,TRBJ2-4,CASSLGKGGENIQYF,TGTGCCAGCAGCTTAGGGAAGGGCGGAGAAAACATTCAGTACTTC
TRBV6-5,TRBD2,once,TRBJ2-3,CASSILAESPDTQYF,TGTGCCAGCAGTATACTAGCGGAGTCACCAGATACGCAGTATTTT
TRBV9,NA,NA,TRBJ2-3,CASSGGRSNTDTQYF,TGTGCCAGCAGCGGAGGGCGGTCGAACACAGATACGCAGTATTTT
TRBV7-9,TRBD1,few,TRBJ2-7,CASSVNAGTGNKGFEQYF,TGTGCCAGCAGCGTAAACGCCGGGACAGGAAACAAGGGGTTCGAGCAGTACTTC
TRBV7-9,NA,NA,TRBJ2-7,CASRQGDLSYEQYF,TGTGCCAGCAGACAAGGGGACCTATCCTACGAGCAGTACTTC
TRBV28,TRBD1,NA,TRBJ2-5,CASTSGQQETQYF,TGTGCCAGCACGTCGGGACAGCAAGAGACCCAGTACTTC
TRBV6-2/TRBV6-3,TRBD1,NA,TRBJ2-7,CASIAGTGIPYEQYF,TGTGCCAGCATTGCCGGGACAGGGATTCCCTACGAGCAGTACTTC
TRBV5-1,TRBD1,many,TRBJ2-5,CASSLGTDQETQYF,TGTGCCAGCAGTTTAGGGACAGACCAAGAGACCCAGTACTTC
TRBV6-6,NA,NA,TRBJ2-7,CASSYSAGKGIYEQYF,TGTGCCAGCAGTTACTCTGCGGGGAAAGGGATTTACGAGCAGTACTTC
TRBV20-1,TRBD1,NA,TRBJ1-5,CSARDSFNQPQHF,TGCAGTGCCAGGGACAGTTTCAATCAGCCCCAGCATTTT
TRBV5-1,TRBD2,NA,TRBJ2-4,CASSLEGPGGIQYF,TGCGCCAGCAGCTTGGAAGGCCCGGGGGGCATTCAGTACTTC
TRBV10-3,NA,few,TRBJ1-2,CAISSGAGKGPYGYTF,TGTGCCATCTCTTCAGGGGCAGGGAAGGGTCCCTATGGCTACACCTTC
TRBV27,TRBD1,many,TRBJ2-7,CASSFTGTGAYEQYF,TGTGCCAGCAGTTTTACCGGGACAGGGGCCTACGAGCAGTACTTC
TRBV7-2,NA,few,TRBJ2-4,CASSSDRGGIQYF,TGTGCCAGCAGCTCCGACCGGGGCGGCATTCAGTACTTC
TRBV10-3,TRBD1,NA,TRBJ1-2,CAISDLGQGHYGYTF,TGTGCCATCAGTGATTTGGGACAGGGTCACTATGGCTACACCTTC
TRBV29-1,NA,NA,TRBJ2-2,CSVEAGNTGELFF,TGCAGCGTTGAGGCAGGGAATACCGGGGAGCTGTTTTTT
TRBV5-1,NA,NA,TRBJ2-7,CASSLPTQVNEQYF,TGCGCCAGCAGCTTGCCCACACAGGTGAACGAGCAGTACTTC
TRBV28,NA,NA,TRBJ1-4,CASMGQGSGEKLFF,TGTGCCAGCATGGGGCAGGGGTCGGGTGAAAAACTGTTTTTT
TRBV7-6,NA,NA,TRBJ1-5,CASSLGLGGGTNQPQHF,TGTGCCAGCAGCTTAGGGCTCGGGGGGGGGACTAATCAGCCCCAGCATTTT
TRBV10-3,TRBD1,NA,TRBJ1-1,CAISLPGQGNTEAFF,TGTGCCATCAGCTTACCGGGACAGGGGAACACTGAAGCTTTCTTT
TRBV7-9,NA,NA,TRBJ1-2,CASSLGDGSYGYTF,TGTGCCAGCAGCTTGGGGGACGGATCATATGGCTACACCTTC
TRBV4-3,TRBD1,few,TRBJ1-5,CASSQDRTGRQPQHF,TGCGCCAGCAGCCAAGATCGGACAGGGAGGCAGCCCCAGCATTTT
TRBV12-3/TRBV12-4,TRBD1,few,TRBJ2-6,CASSPRTGITSGANVLTF,TGTGCCAGCAGTCCTAGGACAGGAATCACCTCTGGGGCCAACGTCCTGACTTTC
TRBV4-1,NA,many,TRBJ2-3,CASSQEGGGTDTQYF,TGCGCCAGCAGCCAAGAGGGGGGTGGCACAGATACGCAGTATTTT
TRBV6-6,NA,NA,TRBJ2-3,CASSYSLASLTDTQYF,TGTGCCAGCAGTTACTCCCTAGCGAGCCTAACAGATACGCAGTATTTT
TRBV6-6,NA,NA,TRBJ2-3,CASSRDFYIDTQYF,TGTGCCAGCAGCCGGGACTTCTATATAGATACGCAGTATTTT
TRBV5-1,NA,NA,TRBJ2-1,CASSADRARNEQFF,TGCGCCAGCTCTGCCGACCGAGCGAGAAATGAGCAGTTCTTC
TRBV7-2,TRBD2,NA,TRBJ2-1,CASSLGPGGLFF,TGTGCCAGCAGCTTAGGCCCGGGGGGGCTGTTCTTC
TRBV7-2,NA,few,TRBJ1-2,CASSQTVIYGYTF,TGTGCCAGCAGCCAGACAGTTATCTATGGCTACACCTTC
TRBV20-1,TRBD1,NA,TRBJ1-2,CSASDREDYGYTF,TGCAGTGCTTCGGACAGGGAGGATTATGGCTACACCTTC
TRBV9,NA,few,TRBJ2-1,CASSVDTRSSYNEQFF,TGTGCCAGCAGCGTAGATACAAGAAGCTCCTACAATGAGCAGTTCTTC
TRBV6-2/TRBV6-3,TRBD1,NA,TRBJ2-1,CASCPETGVEQFF,TGTGCCAGCTGCCCCGAGACAGGGGTCGAGCAGTTCTTC